This entry is about one TCR beta chain. No antigen is known for it. Clones were sequenced by immunoSEQ multiplex PCR, and TCRdb holds only the in-frame ones, with some missing. The data show 2 million to 2.5 million clones, approximately 96% seen once. This entry is derived from a study of shared clonotypes between healthy human individuals. Study as a whole: Donors had three CD4 naive, three CD4 memory, two CD8 naive and one CD8 memory plate apiece.

V trimming: 3 bases; J trimming: 10 bases; junction bases outside the gene matches: 11. From germline, CDR1 is SNHLY and CDR2 FYNNEI. The CDR3 length is 16 residues. Notes on the study in general: Clonotypes that were shared across four donors made up 4.5% to 5% of naive CD4 clonotypes. Sorted-subset samples were not fully sequenced, rarefaction indicated.

The V gene is TRBV2, the J gene TRBJ1-6, with 8 nucleotides matching TRBD1. The material sequenced was naive CD4+ T cells sorted from blood. The subset denotes: CD45RA+ positively selected. This clonotype was sampled from a man between 18 and 29 years old in good health. CDR3 loop: CASSDARAGGRSPLHF. The CDR3, as DNA: TGTGCCAGCAGTGACGCGAGGGCAGGGGGCCGGTCACCCCTCCACTTT.